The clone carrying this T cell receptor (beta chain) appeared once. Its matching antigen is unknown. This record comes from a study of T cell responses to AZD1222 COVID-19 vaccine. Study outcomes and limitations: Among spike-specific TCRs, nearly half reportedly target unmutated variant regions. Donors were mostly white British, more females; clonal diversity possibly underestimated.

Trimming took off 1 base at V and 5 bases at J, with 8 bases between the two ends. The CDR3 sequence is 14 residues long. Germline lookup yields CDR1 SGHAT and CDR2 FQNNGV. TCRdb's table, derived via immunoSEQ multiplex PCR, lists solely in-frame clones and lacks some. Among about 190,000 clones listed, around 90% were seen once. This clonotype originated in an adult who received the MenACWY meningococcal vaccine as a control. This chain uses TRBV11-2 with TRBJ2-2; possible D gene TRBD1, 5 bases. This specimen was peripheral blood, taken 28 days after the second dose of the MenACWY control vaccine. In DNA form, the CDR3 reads TGTGCCAGCAGCTTAGGGCAGGGAACCGGGGAGCTGTTTTTT. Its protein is CASSLGQGTGELFF.